A single sample is the source of the 32 T cell receptor beta chains below, sequenced in a study of T cell responses to AZD1222 COVID-19 vaccine. This table comes from immunoSEQ multiplex PCR, and its TCRdb copy is limited to in-frame clones, with some not included. The sample has about 89,000 clones, 91% seen once. The input for sequencing was peripheral blood, taken on day 0 of MenACWY control vaccination. Receptors were obtained from an adult in good health.

This sequence joins TRBV27 and TRBJ1-5; D is unclear. V was cut by 9 bases and J by 7 bases, with 16 bases left in between. The CDR3 runs to 13 residues. Germline CDR1 MNHEY, CDR2 SMNVEV (reference sequence). CDR3 residues: CARFWIRRQPQHF. The CDR3 coding sequence is TGTGCCAGATTTTGGATACGGAGGCAGCCCCAGCATTTT.

The chain carries TRBV18 and TRBJ2-7; weak D call: TRBD1 (8 bases). From germline, CDR1 is KGHSH and CDR2 LQKENI. This CDR3 contains 14 residues. V lost 2 bases and J lost 4, with 12 bases in between. The CDR3 bases are TGTGCCAGCTCACCATCACAGGGGGGGTACGAGCAGTACTTC. Residues: CASSPSQGGYEQYF. Full variable domain (outside the CDR3, taken from reference TRBV18 and TRBJ2-7): NAGVMQNPRHLVRRRGQEARLRCSPMKGHSHVYWYRQLPEEGLKFMVYLQKENIIDESGMPKERFSAEFPKEGPSILRIQQVVRGDSAAYFCASSPSQGGYEQYFGPGTRLTVT.

This sequence joins TRBV23-1 and TRBJ1-1; 7 bases line up with TRBD1. TRBV23-1 is flagged as an ORF with uncertain function. J gave up 11 bases and V 11 bases, and 8 bases lay outside the gene matches. The CDR3 runs to 10 residues. The CDR3 here is CAVGRDSAFF. The CDR3 nucleotides are TGCGCCGTCGGCCGGGACAGCGCTTTCTTT.

The genes are TRBV28 and TRBJ1-3; D gene uncertain. The CDR3 is made up of 15 amino acids. Germline V gene lookup returns CDR1 MDHEN and CDR2 SYDVKM. With 8 bases removed from V and 0 bases from J, the gap between germline ends came to 14 bases. CDR3 residues: CASGSTSGSGNTIYF. The CDR3, as DNA: TGTGCCAGCGGGTCCACCTCTGGCTCTGGAAACACCATATATTTT.

V gene TRBV28 combines with J gene TRBJ2-7; no reliable D call. CDR3 length: 13 amino acids. In germline, CDR1 is MDHEN, CDR2 SYDVKM. V shed 5 bases and J shed 6 bases, with 14 bases lying between them. CDR3 nucleotide sequence: TGTGCCAGCAGTGGCCCCACCGCCGGCGAGCAGTACTTC. This translates into CASSGPTAGEQYF.

The chain has TRBV4-2 and TRBJ1-2; possibly TRBD1 for D (5 bases). There are 15 residues in the CDR3. Germline lookup yields CDR1 LGHNA and CDR2 YNFKEQ. With 1 base removed from V and 2 bases from J, the gap between germline ends came to 11 bases. DNA for the CDR3: TGTGCCAGCAGCCAAGGGGTGGGACTCAACTATGGCTACACCTTC. It encodes CASSQGVGLNYGYTF.

This sequence joins TRBV18 and TRBJ1-5; 10 nucleotides match TRBD1. This CDR3 comprises 16 residues. Looked up from germline, CDR1 is KGHSH and CDR2 is LQKENI. J lost 7 bases, V lost 3 bases, and 9 bases had no gene match. The CDR3 DNA sequence: TGTGCCAGCTCACCCCTAGGCCTGACAGGGGGCCAGCCCCAGCATTTT. It encodes CASSPLGLTGGQPQHF.

The CDR3 nucleotides are TGTGCCAGCAGTCCCCCTAGCGGGGGGGCATTTGAGCAGTTCTTC. Its protein product is CASSPPSGGAFEQFF. The chain is built from TRBV28 and TRBJ2-1, with 12 positions matching TRBD2. The CDR3 covers 15 residues. Losses at the gene ends were 5 bases for V and 9 bases for J; bases not matched to a gene: 8. Germline lookup yields CDR1 MDHEN and CDR2 SYDVKM.

The J gene is TRBJ1-5, the V gene TRBV28; possibly TRBD1 for D (5 bases). The CDR3 is made up of 14 amino acids. Trimming removed 2 bases from V and 4 bases from J, with 9 bases in between. Germline CDR1 reads MDHEN; CDR2 reads SYDVKM. The DNA of the CDR3 is TGTGCCAGCAGTTTACAGGGTGGGAATCAGCCCCAGCATTTT. This encodes CASSLQGGNQPQHF.

The CDR3 bases are TGTGCCACCAGTGCCCTGACCGGGACAGGGGGCTACGAGCAGTACTTC. Amino acid sequence: CATSALTGTGGYEQYF. The chain couples TRBV24-1 to TRBJ2-7; 11 positions agree with TRBD1. V gave up 5 bases and J gave up 3 bases; unmatched junction bases: 8. The CDR3 loop spans 16 amino acids. Germline assignment: CDR1 KGHDR and CDR2 SFDVKD.

This clone occurred once. The CDR3 region is CAIRAGTDYGYTF. The DNA of the CDR3 is TGTGCCATCAGGGCAGGGACAGACTATGGCTACACCTTC. The chain employs TRBV10-3 and TRBJ1-2; 7 nucleotides line up with TRBD1. Germline assignment: CDR1 ENHRY and CDR2 SYGVKD. The J segment lost 3 bases and the V segment lost 6 bases, leaving 4 bases of the junction unmatched. The CDR3 has 13 amino acids.

The rearrangement joins TRBV7-2 to TRBJ2-7; D not certain. CDR1 SGHTA and CDR2 FQGNSA come from the germline V gene. CDR3 length equals 12 residues. V was trimmed by 5 bases and J by 1 base, leaving 6 bases between them. The CDR3 nucleotides are TGTGCCAGCAGCCCATTATCCTACGAGCAGTACTTC. The encoded protein is CASSPLSYEQYF.

V gene TRBV28 combines with J gene TRBJ1-2; D remains unclear. The CDR3 has 11 residues. The V end was cut by 2 bases, the J end by 8 bases, with 6 bases between. Germline loops: CDR1 MDHEN, CDR2 SYDVKM. CDR3 loop: CASSLKDGYTF. As DNA, the CDR3 is TGTGCCAGCAGTTTAAAGGACGGCTACACCTTC.

The chain employs TRBV7-6 and TRBJ1-4, with 7 positions matching TRBD1. CDR1 and CDR2 (germline): SGHVS, FNYEAQ. The V gene end was trimmed by 7 bases and the J gene end by 7 bases; junction bases not matched to a gene: 9. This CDR3 comprises 14 residues. CDR3 DNA sequence: TGTGCCAGCACAAGGACAGGAGGAAGTGAAAAACTGTTTTTT. Encoded protein: CASTRTGGSEKLFF.

V and J are TRBV20-1 and TRBJ1-6; D perhaps matches TRBD1 (6 bases). The CDR3 contains 14 residues. Trimming shortened V by 3 bases and J by 6 bases, and 12 bases separated the two germline ends. CDR1 is DFQATT, CDR2 SNEGSKA, per germline (reference sequence). CDR3 sequence: CSASARGGNSPLHF. In DNA form, the CDR3 reads TGCAGTGCTAGTGCCAGGGGAGGTAATTCACCCCTCCACTTT.

V is TRBV18 and J is TRBJ2-7; D might be TRBD1 (7 bases). Trimming stripped 2 bases from V and 3 bases from J, with 14 bases between. The CDR3 extends over 15 amino acids. Germline assignment: CDR1 KGHSH and CDR2 LQKENI. In DNA, the CDR3 is TGTGCCAGCTCACCATACGGAGGGGGCGGCTACGAGCAGTACTTC. This codes for CASSPYGGGGYEQYF.

The V call is TRBV11-1, the J call TRBJ1-2; TRBD1 is a possible D gene (5 bases). Trimming took 6 bases from V and 3 from J, leaving 17 bases between them. The CDR3 length is 15 residues. Looked up from germline, CDR1 is SGHAT and CDR2 is FQDESV (reference sequence). The CDR3 region has the DNA TGTGCCAGCAGTCCACGACAGACCCTACACTATGGCTACACCTTC. As protein: CASSPRQTLHYGYTF.

This chain uses TRBV5-1 with TRBJ2-7; 7 bases fit TRBD2. Germline V CDR1 and CDR2: SGHRS, YFSETQ. The V segment lost 0 bases and the J segment 5 bases; nucleotides outside the gene matches: 5. This CDR3 comprises 14 residues. In DNA form, the CDR3 reads TGCGCCAGCAGCTTGGCCGGCGGGAGTAACGAGCAGTACTTC. This codes for CASSLAGGSNEQYF.

The chain carries TRBV28 and TRBJ2-2; TRBD2 matches 10 bases. The CDR3 spans 17 residues. The V segment lost 1 base and the J segment 5 bases; nucleotides outside the gene matches: 7. The germline V gene encodes CDR1 MDHEN and CDR2 SYDVKM. The CDR3 DNA follows: TGTGCCAGCAGTTTATCTTCTAGCGGGGGAGGAACCGGGGAGCTGTTTTTT. It translates to CASSLSSSGGGTGELFF.

The chain couples TRBV10-3 to TRBJ2-7, with TRBD1 matching over 9 bases. The CDR3 has 13 residues. V trimming: 6 bases; J trimming: 6 bases; junction bases outside the gene matches: 6. CDR1 and CDR2 from the germline V gene are ENHRY and SYGVKD. The CDR3 loop reads CAISNGQGFEQYF. CDR3 sequence (DNA): TGTGCCATCAGCAATGGACAGGGGTTCGAGCAGTACTTC.

V gene TRBV24-1 combines with J gene TRBJ1-2; D gene ambiguous. Between the trimmed V and J ends, which lost 5 bases and 8 bases, there was a span of 8 bases. CDR1 KGHDR and CDR2 SFDVKD come from the germline V gene. The CDR3 spans 11 residues. DNA for the CDR3: TGTGCCACCAGTGGGACGGGGGGCTACACCTTC. Amino acids: CATSGTGGYTF.

This rearrangement joins TRBV18 to TRBJ2-7; D is possibly TRBD1 or TRBD2 (5 bases each). Germline CDR1 and CDR2: KGHSH and LQKENI. This CDR3 has 16 amino acids. V lost 0 bases to trimming and J lost 2 bases, with 14 bases between them. CDR3 amino acids: CASSPPLGELAYEQYF. As DNA, the CDR3 is TGTGCCAGCTCACCACCCCTGGGGGAGTTAGCCTACGAGCAGTACTTC.

This chain links TRBV5-4 with TRBJ2-7; TRBD2 matches 15 bases. The junction had 5 bases not matched to a gene; V was cut back by 4 bases and J by 0 bases. The CDR3 contains 17 residues. The germline CDR1 and CDR2 sequences are SGHNT and YYREEE (reference sequence). The CDR3 spells CASSMGLAGGSSYEQYF. The CDR3 DNA reads TGTGCCAGCAGCATGGGACTAGCGGGGGGAAGCTCCTACGAGCAGTACTTC.

The CDR3 DNA reads as TGTGCCAGCAGTACCGCGGTTCACGAGCAGTACTTC. Translated, it gives CASSTAVHEQYF. The J gene is TRBJ2-7, the V gene TRBV12-3 or TRBV12-4, with no clear D. The CDR3 runs to 12 residues. V lost 5 bases and J lost 5, with 10 bases in between.

The chain links TRBV24-1 to TRBJ1-5, with D uncertain. From germline, CDR1 is KGHDR and CDR2 SFDVKD. The CDR3 consists of 14 residues. Deletions cut 4 bases from V and 2 bases from J, with 8 bases between. CDR3 DNA sequence: TGTGCCACCAGTGAAACCGGAGGCAATCAGCCCCAGCATTTT. This codes for CATSETGGNQPQHF.

This sequence joins TRBV19 and TRBJ1-1, with TRBD1 matching over 8 bases. The CDR3 sequence is 13 residues long. Trimming took 5 bases from V and 6 from J; bases not matched to a gene: 5. Per the germline V gene, CDR1 is LNHDA and CDR2 is SQIVND (reference sequence). This chain's CDR3 is CASSLQGAAEAFF. In DNA, the CDR3 is TGTGCCAGTAGTCTCCAGGGGGCGGCTGAAGCTTTCTTT.

The genes are TRBV11-2 and TRBJ1-1, with D tentatively TRBD1 (5 bases). Trimming removed 3 bases at V and 1 base at J, with 15 bases between. Germline lookup yields CDR1 SGHAT and CDR2 FQNNGV. There are 16 residues in the CDR3. The DNA of the CDR3 is TGTGCCAGCAGCTTGGAAAGGGGACTAGGGAACACTGAAGCTTTCTTT. Its protein product is CASSLERGLGNTEAFF.

The J gene is TRBJ1-4, the V gene TRBV7-8; D is unclear. Deletions cut 3 bases from V and 7 bases from J, with 3 bases between. The length of the CDR3 is 11 residues. Germline lookup yields CDR1 SGHVS and CDR2 FQNEAQ. The CDR3 is CASSFTEKLFF. The CDR3 DNA follows: TGTGCCAGCAGCTTCACTGAAAAACTGTTTTTT. The full variable domain, in which reference TRBV7-8 and TRBJ1-4 provide the parts outside the CDR3, is GAGVSQSPRYKVAKRGQDVALRCDPISGHVSLFWYQQALGQGPEFLTYFQNEAQLDKSGLPSDRFFAERPEGSVSTLKIQRTQQEDSAVYLCASSFTEKLFFGSGTQLSVL.

The V gene is TRBV28, the J gene TRBJ1-6; the match to TRBD1 covers 10 bases. Per germline, CDR1 MDHEN and CDR2 SYDVKM. The CDR3 length is 14 residues. Losses at the gene ends were 8 bases for V and 9 bases for J; bases not matched to a gene: 7. CDR3 sequence reads: CASYRDRGFSPLHF. Written as DNA, the CDR3 is TGTGCCAGCTACCGGGACAGGGGTTTTTCACCCCTCCACTTT.

The chain carries TRBV2 and TRBJ1-4; no definite D call. The CDR3 consists of 14 residues. Germline V CDR1 and CDR2: SNHLY, FYNNEI. The V end was cut by 5 bases, the J end by 0 bases, with 7 bases between. CDR3: CASSSLTTNEKLFF. The DNA for the CDR3 is TGTGCCAGCAGTTCACTCACAACTAATGAAAAACTGTTTTTT.

In DNA form, the CDR3 reads TGTGCCATCCCAGGGTTGAACACTGAAGCTTTCTTT. Protein product: CAIPGLNTEAFF. The chain employs TRBV6-4 and TRBJ1-1; D is possibly TRBD1 (5 bases). V was pared by 10 bases and J by 0 bases, with 9 bases between. The CDR3 totals 12 residues. The germline CDR1 and CDR2 sequences are MRHNA and SNTAGT.

This chain connects TRBV29-1 to TRBJ2-5; 8 nucleotides line up with TRBD1. The CDR3 sequence is 15 residues long. After removal of 0 bases from V and 5 bases from J, the junction contained 8 bases not matched to a gene. Germline assignment: CDR1 SQVTM and CDR2 ANQGSEA. The chain's CDR3 is CSVEERTGRGETQYF. The CDR3 DNA follows: TGCAGCGTTGAAGAGAGGACAGGGAGAGGGGAGACCCAGTACTTC.